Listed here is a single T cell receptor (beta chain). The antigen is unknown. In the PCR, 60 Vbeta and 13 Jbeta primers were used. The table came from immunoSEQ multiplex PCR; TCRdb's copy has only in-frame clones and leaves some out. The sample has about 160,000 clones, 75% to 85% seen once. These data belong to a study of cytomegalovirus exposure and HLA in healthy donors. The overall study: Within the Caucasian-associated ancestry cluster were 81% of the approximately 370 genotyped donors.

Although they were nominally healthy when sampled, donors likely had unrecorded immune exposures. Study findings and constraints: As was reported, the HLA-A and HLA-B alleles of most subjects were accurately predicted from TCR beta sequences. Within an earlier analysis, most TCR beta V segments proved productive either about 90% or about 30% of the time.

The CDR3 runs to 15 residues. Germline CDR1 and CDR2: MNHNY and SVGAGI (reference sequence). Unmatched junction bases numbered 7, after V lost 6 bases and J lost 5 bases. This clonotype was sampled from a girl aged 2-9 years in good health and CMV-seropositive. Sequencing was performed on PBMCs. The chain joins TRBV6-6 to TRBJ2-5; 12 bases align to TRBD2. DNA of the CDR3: TGTGCCAGCAGCCACGGACTAGCGGGAATCGAGACCCAGTACTTC. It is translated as CASSHGLAGIETQYF.